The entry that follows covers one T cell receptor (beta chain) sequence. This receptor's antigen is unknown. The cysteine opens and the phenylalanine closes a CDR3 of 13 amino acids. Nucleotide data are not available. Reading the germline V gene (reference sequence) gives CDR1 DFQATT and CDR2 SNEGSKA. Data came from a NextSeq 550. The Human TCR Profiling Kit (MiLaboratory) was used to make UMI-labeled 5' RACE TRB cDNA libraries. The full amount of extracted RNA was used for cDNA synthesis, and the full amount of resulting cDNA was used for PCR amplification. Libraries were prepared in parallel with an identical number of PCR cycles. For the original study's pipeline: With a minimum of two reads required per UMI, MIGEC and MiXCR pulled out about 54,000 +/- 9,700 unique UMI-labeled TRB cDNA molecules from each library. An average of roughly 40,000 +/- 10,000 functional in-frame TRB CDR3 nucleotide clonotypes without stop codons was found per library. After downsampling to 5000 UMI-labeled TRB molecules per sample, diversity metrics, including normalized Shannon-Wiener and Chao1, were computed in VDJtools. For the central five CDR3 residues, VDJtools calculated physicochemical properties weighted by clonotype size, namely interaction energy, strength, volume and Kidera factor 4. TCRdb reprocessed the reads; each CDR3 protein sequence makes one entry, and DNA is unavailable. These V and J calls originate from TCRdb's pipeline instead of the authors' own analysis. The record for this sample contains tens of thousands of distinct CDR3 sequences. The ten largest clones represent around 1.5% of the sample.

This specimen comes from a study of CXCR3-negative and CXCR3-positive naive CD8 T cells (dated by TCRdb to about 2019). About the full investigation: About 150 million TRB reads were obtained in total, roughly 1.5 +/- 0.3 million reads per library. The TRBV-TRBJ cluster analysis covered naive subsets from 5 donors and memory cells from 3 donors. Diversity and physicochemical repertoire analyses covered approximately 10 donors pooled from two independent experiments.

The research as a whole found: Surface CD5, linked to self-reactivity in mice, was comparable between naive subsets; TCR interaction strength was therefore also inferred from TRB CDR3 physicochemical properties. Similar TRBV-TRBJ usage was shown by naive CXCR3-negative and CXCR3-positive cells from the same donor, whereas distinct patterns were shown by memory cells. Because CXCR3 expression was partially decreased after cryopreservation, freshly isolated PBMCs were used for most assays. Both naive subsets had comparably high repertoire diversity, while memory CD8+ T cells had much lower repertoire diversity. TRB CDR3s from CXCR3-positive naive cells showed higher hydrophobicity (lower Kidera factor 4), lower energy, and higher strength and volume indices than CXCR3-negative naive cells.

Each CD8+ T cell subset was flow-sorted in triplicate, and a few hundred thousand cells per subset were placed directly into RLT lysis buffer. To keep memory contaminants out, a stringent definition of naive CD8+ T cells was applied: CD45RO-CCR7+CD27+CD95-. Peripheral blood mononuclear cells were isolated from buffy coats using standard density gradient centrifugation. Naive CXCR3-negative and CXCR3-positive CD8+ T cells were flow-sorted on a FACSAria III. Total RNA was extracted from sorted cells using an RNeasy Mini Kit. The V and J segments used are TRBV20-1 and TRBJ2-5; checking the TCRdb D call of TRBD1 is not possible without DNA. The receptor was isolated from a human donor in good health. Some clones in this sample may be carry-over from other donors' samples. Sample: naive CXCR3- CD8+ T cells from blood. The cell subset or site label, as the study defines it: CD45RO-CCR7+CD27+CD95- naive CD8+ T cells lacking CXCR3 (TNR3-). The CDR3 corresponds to CSANLRVRETQYF.